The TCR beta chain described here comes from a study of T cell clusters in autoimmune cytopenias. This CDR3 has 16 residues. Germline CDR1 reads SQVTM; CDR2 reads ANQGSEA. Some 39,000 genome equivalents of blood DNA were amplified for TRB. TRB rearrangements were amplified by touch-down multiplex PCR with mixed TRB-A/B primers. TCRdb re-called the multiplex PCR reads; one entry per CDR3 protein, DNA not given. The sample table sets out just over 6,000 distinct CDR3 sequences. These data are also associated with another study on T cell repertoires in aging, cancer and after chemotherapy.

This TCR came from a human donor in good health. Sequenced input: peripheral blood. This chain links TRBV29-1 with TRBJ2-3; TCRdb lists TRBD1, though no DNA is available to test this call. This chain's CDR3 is CSVEARGTGVADTQYF.